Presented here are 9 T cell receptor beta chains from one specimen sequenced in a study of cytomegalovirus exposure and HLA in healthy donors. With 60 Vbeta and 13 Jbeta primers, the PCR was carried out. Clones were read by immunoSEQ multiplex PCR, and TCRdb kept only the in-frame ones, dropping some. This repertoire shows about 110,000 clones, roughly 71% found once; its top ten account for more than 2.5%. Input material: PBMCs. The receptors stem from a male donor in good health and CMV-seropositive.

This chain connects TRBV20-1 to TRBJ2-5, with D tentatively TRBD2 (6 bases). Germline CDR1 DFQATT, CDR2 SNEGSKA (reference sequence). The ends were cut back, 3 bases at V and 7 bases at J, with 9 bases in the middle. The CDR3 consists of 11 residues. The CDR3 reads CSARGGGTQYF. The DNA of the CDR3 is TGCAGTGCTAGGGGGGGAGGGACCCAGTACTTC.

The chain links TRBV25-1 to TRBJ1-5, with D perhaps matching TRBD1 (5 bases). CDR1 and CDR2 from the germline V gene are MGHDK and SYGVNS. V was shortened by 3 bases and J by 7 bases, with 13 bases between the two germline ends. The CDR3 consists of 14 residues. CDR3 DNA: TGTGCCAGCAGTGAGGGGGGTACAGTCCAGCCCCAGCATTTT. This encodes CASSEGGTVQPQHF.

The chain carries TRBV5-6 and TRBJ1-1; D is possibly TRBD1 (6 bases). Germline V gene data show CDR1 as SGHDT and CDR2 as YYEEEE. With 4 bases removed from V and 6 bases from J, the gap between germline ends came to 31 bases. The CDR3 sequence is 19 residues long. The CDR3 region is CASSLPAGGLPPLLAEAFF. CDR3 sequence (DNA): TGTGCCAGCAGCCTTCCGGCGGGGGGCCTTCCCCCACTGCTGGCTGAAGCTTTCTTT.

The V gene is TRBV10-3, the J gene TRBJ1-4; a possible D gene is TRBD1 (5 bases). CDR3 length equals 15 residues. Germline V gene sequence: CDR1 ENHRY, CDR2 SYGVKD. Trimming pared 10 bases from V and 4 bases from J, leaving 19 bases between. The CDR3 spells CATNGGVGNNEKLFF. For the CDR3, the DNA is TGTGCCACTAACGGAGGGGTTGGGAATAATGAAAAACTGTTTTTT.

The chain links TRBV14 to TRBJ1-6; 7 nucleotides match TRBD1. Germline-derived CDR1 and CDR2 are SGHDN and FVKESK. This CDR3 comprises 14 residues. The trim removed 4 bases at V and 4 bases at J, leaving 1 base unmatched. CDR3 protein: CASSLRGYNSPLHF. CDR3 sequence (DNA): TGTGCCAGCAGCCTCAGGGGGTATAATTCACCCCTCCACTTT.

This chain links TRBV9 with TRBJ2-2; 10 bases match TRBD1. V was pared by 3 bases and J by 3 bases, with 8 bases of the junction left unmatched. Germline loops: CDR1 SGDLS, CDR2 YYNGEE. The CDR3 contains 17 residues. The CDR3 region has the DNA TGTGCCAGCAGCGAAACGATTGGGACAGGGGACACCGGGGAGCTGTTTTTT. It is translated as CASSETIGTGDTGELFF.

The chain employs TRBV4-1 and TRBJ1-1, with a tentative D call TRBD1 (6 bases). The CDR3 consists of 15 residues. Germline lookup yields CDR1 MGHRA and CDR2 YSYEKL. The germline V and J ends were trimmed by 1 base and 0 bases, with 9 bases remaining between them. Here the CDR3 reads CASSQGDRLNTEAFF. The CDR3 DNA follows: TGCGCCAGCAGCCAAGGCGACAGGCTGAACACTGAAGCTTTCTTT.

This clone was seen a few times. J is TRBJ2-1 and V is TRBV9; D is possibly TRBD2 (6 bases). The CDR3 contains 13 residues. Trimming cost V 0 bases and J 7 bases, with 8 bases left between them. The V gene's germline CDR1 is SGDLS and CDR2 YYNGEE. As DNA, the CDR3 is TGTGCCAGCAGCGTAGGGCGGGGTAATGAGCAGTTCTTC. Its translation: CASSVGRGNEQFF.

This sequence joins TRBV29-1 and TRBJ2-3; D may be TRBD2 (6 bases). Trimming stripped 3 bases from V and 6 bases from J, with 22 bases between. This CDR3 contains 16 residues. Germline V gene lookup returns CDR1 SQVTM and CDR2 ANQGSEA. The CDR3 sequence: CSVEAGLAPNVDTQYF. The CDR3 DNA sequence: TGCAGCGTTGAGGCGGGGCTAGCCCCGAACGTGGATACGCAGTATTTT.